This entry lists 22 T cell receptor beta chains sequenced from one sample in a study of Ad26.COV2.S vaccination and SARS-CoV-2 variants (dated by TCRdb to 2020 to 2023). Per the publication, the treatment or condition label means: about 20 received Ad26.COV2.S at low or high dose, single or two shots; 5 received placebo; per-sample allocation not given. Repertoires of vaccine and placebo recipients were sequenced from samples collected on day 63 after the first injection. Receptors were amplified or captured by the immunoSEQ multiplex PCR assay. Drawn from immuneACCESS, this table holds only the in-frame rearrangements with V and J called that TCRdb kept. Clones are partly lost; checked studies trace under half to an unresolved V gene and leave the rest unexplained. This sample comprises about 440,000 clones, less than 95% of them detected only once. Around 4.5% of the sample rests with the top ten.

The sequences come from peripheral blood, collected in a trial of Ad26.COV2.S vaccine versus placebo. All receptors come from a person between 18 and 65 years old who received the Ad26.COV2.S COVID-19 vaccine or a placebo.

The gene calls are TRBV13 and TRBJ2-5; D unresolved. V lost 1 base and J 0 bases, leaving 6 bases between the germline ends. From germline, CDR1 is PRHDT and CDR2 FYEKMQ (reference sequence). This CDR3 is built from 14 residues. Written as DNA, the CDR3 is TGTGCCAGCAGCTTAGCACACCACCAAGAGACCCAGTACTTC. Translation gives CASSLAHHQETQYF.

This clone was recorded only once. This sequence joins TRBV6-5 and TRBJ1-5; tentative D call: TRBD1 (5 bases). The CDR3 consists of 15 residues. Germline-derived CDR1 and CDR2 are MNHEY and SVGAGI. V lost 7 bases and J lost 2, with 15 bases in between. CDR3 bases: TGTGCCAGCACCACCCGGTCGGGGGGCAATCAGCCCCAGCATTTT. Amino acids: CASTTRSGGNQPQHF.

V usage is TRBV20-1 and J usage is TRBJ1-6; D not resolved. Germline lookup yields CDR1 DFQATT and CDR2 SNEGSKA (reference sequence). V lost 0 bases and J 10 bases, leaving 4 bases between the germline ends. This CDR3 comprises 11 residues. The chain's CDR3 is CSAREGSPLHF. As DNA, the CDR3 is TGCAGTGCTAGAGAGGGGTCACCCCTCCACTTT.

This chain links TRBV20-1 with TRBJ2-7, with TRBD1 as a possible D gene (6 bases). Germline V gives CDR1 DFQATT, CDR2 SNEGSKA (reference sequence). The CDR3 length is 11 residues. Deletions cut 5 bases from V and 5 bases from J, with 10 bases between. CDR3 amino acids: CSARTVHEQYF. The CDR3 DNA follows: TGCAGTGCTCGGACAGTTCACGAGCAGTACTTC.

J is TRBJ2-3 and V is TRBV19; D gene uncertain. With 5 bases removed from V and 2 bases from J, the gap between germline ends came to 8 bases. CDR3 length equals 13 residues. CDR1 is LNHDA, CDR2 SQIVND, per germline (reference sequence). This chain's CDR3 is CASSVGPTDTQYF. The CDR3 nucleotides read TGTGCCAGTAGTGTAGGCCCCACAGATACGCAGTATTTT.

This rearrangement joins TRBV19 to TRBJ1-5, with 7 bases matching TRBD1. The germline gives CDR1 LNHDA, CDR2 SQIVND (reference sequence). The CDR3 totals 16 residues. V lost 2 bases to trimming and J lost 6 bases; unmatched junction nucleotides: 10. The CDR3 loop reads CASSISEQGFIQPQHF. The CDR3 DNA sequence: TGTGCCAGTAGTATATCGGAACAGGGGTTTATTCAGCCCCAGCATTTT.

V is TRBV3-1 (or the pseudogene TRBV3-2) and J is TRBJ2-5, with 7 nucleotides matching TRBD1. The V gene's germline CDR1 is LGHDT and CDR2 YNNKEL (reference sequence). The junction had 3 bases not matched to a gene; V was cut back by 1 base and J by 7 bases. The CDR3 covers 13 residues. CDR3 region: CASSQVAGGTQYF. CDR3 DNA sequence: TGTGCCAGCAGCCAAGTGGCAGGGGGGACCCAGTACTTC.

The V and J genes are TRBV5-1 and TRBJ1-6; 7 bases match TRBD1. Germline V gene data show CDR1 as SGHRS and CDR2 as YFSETQ. The CDR3 totals 17 residues. With 4 bases clipped from V and 3 bases from J, the junction kept 10 bases outside the gene matches. CDR3 loop: CASSRESTGSYNSPLHF. The CDR3 DNA reads TGCGCCAGCAGCCGAGAATCGACAGGGAGCTATAATTCACCCCTCCACTTT.

The chain joins TRBV7-6 to TRBJ2-2; D is unresolved. The length of the CDR3 is 13 residues. Germline V gives CDR1 SGHVS, CDR2 FNYEAQ. V was cut by 3 bases and J by 6 bases, with 8 bases left in between. CDR3: CASSFRVAGELFF. CDR3 sequence (DNA): TGTGCCAGCAGCTTTAGAGTGGCCGGGGAGCTGTTTTTT.

The chain has TRBV9 and TRBJ2-1; maybe TRBD2 (6 bases). The germline gives CDR1 SGDLS, CDR2 YYNGEE. The V end was cut by 4 bases, the J end by 9 bases, with 11 bases between. The CDR3 extends over 12 amino acids. CDR3 protein: CASSPGLTEQFF. CDR3 DNA sequence: TGTGCCAGCAGCCCGGGACTTACTGAGCAGTTCTTC. Drawing the rest from reference TRBV9 and TRBJ2-1, the complete variable domain is DSGVTQTPKHLITATGQRVTLRCSPRSGDLSVYWYQQSLDQGLQFLIQYYNGEERAKGNILERFSAQQFPDLHSELNLSSLELGDSALYFCASSPGLTEQFFGPGTRLTVL.

The genes are TRBV10-3 and TRBJ1-6, with D hard to call. From germline, CDR1 is ENHRY and CDR2 SYGVKD. The CDR3 consists of 14 residues. Trimming removed 1 base at V and 7 bases at J, with 8 bases between. For the CDR3, the DNA is TGTGCCATCAGTGAGTTACAGACCAATTCACCCCTCCACTTT. This translates into CAISELQTNSPLHF.

This clone was observed once. The chain links TRBV27 to TRBJ2-7; 8 bases line up with TRBD2. CDR1 and CDR2 (germline): MNHEY, SMNVEV (reference sequence). The CDR3 length is 15 residues. V lost 3 bases, J lost 3 bases, and 7 bases stayed unmatched. CDR3 nucleotides: TGTGCCAGCAGTTTTACTAGCGGAACGCACTACGAGCAGTACTTC. Its translation: CASSFTSGTHYEQYF.

The chain joins TRBV7-3 to TRBJ2-2, with D unclear. This CDR3 contains 18 residues. Trimming took off 1 base at V and 3 bases at J, with 18 bases between the two ends. CDR1 is SGHTA, CDR2 FQGTGA, per germline. The CDR3 sequence is CASSLIAVPPRYTGELFF. The CDR3 bases are TGTGCCAGCAGCTTAATAGCAGTCCCACCCCGCTACACCGGGGAGCTGTTTTTT.

The V call is TRBV6-5, the J call TRBJ1-2; no clear D gene. Trimming stripped 2 bases from V and 4 bases from J, with 14 bases between. CDR3 size: 15 residues. Germline CDR1 MNHEY, CDR2 SVGAGI. The CDR3 region has the DNA TGTGCCAGCAGTTACGGGCAGGAAGGATCCTATGGCTACACCTTC. This encodes CASSYGQEGSYGYTF.

This rearrangement joins TRBV5-4 to TRBJ1-2; D is unclear. Per germline, CDR1 SGHNT and CDR2 YYREEE (reference sequence). The CDR3 is 15 amino acids. V lost 4 bases, J lost 8 bases, and 21 bases lay in between. The CDR3 nucleotides are TGTGCCAGCAGCACCCGGGAGTCCCTCAAACAGGGCTACACCTTC. It specifies CASSTRESLKQGYTF.

This chain connects TRBV7-2 to TRBJ1-2, with D possibly TRBD1 on 5 matching bases. Trimming removed 1 base from V and 8 bases from J, with 11 bases in between. The CDR3 contains 13 residues. Germline V CDR1 and CDR2: SGHTA, FQGNSA. Here the CDR3 reads CASSLGQGFGYTF. The CDR3 DNA reads as TGTGCCAGCAGCTTAGGCCAGGGCTTCGGCTACACCTTC.

The rearrangement links TRBV27 to TRBJ2-7; 7 bases are a match to TRBD1. The germline V gene encodes CDR1 MNHEY and CDR2 SMNVEV (reference sequence). V shed 7 bases and J 3 bases; nucleotides not matched to a gene: 9. CDR3 length: 14 residues. The CDR3 sequence is CASIPGTAFYEQYF. The DNA for the CDR3 is TGTGCCAGCATTCCCGGGACAGCTTTCTACGAGCAGTACTTC.

This clone was counted a single time. V is TRBV6-2 or TRBV6-3 and J is TRBJ1-1; D gene ambiguous. With 0 bases removed from V and 7 bases from J, the gap between germline ends came to 12 bases. Germline assignment: CDR1 MNHEY and CDR2 SVGEGT. There are 14 residues in the CDR3. CDR3 region: CASSYSSAGNEAFF. DNA of the CDR3: TGTGCCAGCAGTTACTCGAGCGCAGGCAATGAAGCTTTCTTT.

This rearrangement joins TRBV19 to TRBJ2-1, with D possibly TRBD2 on 5 matching bases. The CDR3 loop spans 12 amino acids. Trimming pared 9 bases from V and 4 bases from J, leaving 10 bases between. Germline assignment: CDR1 LNHDA and CDR2 SQIVND (reference sequence). The CDR3 DNA reads TGTGCCAGCAGCGAGGGTTACAATGAGCAGTTCTTC. It encodes CASSEGYNEQFF.

J is TRBJ1-2 and V is TRBV15; TRBD1 agrees at 11 bases. Per germline, CDR1 LNHNV and CDR2 YYDKDF (reference sequence). The CDR3 length is 17 residues. V dropped 5 bases and J dropped 6; count of bases not matched to a gene: 14. CDR3 DNA: TGTGCCACCAGCCCTCGGACAGGGGGCGTAGGTGGAAATGGCTACACCTTC. It yields the protein CATSPRTGGVGGNGYTF. The full variable domain, completed using reference TRBV15 and TRBJ1-2, is DAMVIQNPRYQVTQFGKPVTLSCSQTLNHNVMYWYQQKSSQAPKLLFHYYDKDFNNEADTPDNFQSRRPNTSFCFLDIRSPGLGDTAMYLCATSPRTGGVGGNGYTFGSGTRLTVV.

The chain couples TRBV28 to TRBJ1-1, with 8 bases lining up with TRBD1. Germline values: CDR1 MDHEN, CDR2 SYDVKM. V gave up 10 bases and J gave up 4 bases; unmatched junction bases: 5. The CDR3 has 12 residues. In DNA, the CDR3 is TGTGCCACCGTTGGACAGGGCACTGAAGCTTTCTTT. It translates to CATVGQGTEAFF.

In DNA form, the CDR3 reads TGTGCCAGCAGCTTAGTTGGCTCTGGGGCCAACGTCCTGACTTTC. It encodes CASSLVGSGANVLTF. The chain uses TRBV7-9 and TRBJ2-6; no clear D. The germline CDR1 and CDR2 sequences are SEHNR and FQNEAQ (reference sequence). The length of the CDR3 is 15 residues. Deletions cut 1 base from V and 0 bases from J, with 4 bases between.